This T cell receptor beta chain was identified in a study of T cells in Graves' hyperthyroidism and ophthalmopathy. This clonotype was counted a few times. Sequence at one end of the junction differs from germline and may be a read error. The CDR3 totals 11 residues. CDR1 is SQVTM and CDR2 is ANQGSEA in the germline V gene. Amplified TCR beta CDR3 regions came from RNA transcripts. A first-round RT-PCR of the TCR CDR3 used the HTBI primer set. MiXCR, run by TCRdb on the multiplex PCR reads, gives a single entry per CDR3 protein. The sample holds more than 550,000 distinct CDR3 sequences, about 18% seen once.

The chain has TRBV29-1 and TRBJ1-3; D is ambiguous. The sequence was collected from a man aged 45-65 years with Graves' hyperthyroidism. The sample was blood. The CDR3 spells CSVSSGNTVYF. Written as DNA, the CDR3 is TGCAGCGTGAGCTCTGGAAACACCGTATATTTT.